These 11 T cell receptor beta chains came from one sample sequenced in a study of Graves' ophthalmopathy and Graves' hyperthyroidism. Amplification targeted the TCR beta CDR3 regions, with RNA transcripts as the source material. The library came from an HTBI-primed first-round RT-PCR and a second-round multiplex PCR. TCRdb itself ran the multiplex PCR reads through MiXCR, one entry per CDR3 protein. The profile shows approximately 640,000 distinct CDR3 sequences, about two fifths of them singletons. The sequenced sample consisted of peripheral blood. These receptors originate from an adult man with Graves' ophthalmopathy.

This clonotype has just a few counts. This sequence joins TRBV20-1 and TRBJ2-7; TRBD1 might be the D (7 bases). V lost 3 bases and J 2 bases, leaving 26 bases between the germline ends. CDR3 length equals 18 residues. Germline-derived CDR1 and CDR2 are DFQATT and SNEGSKA (reference sequence). The CDR3, as DNA: TGCAGTGCTAGCTTCGTCGGGGCAGGGGGGATCACCGCCTACGAGCAGTACTTC. It encodes CSASFVGAGGITAYEQYF.

The CDR3 bases are TGCAGCGTTGGTCAGGGCAACGTCCTGACTTTC. Its protein is CSVGQGNVLTF. The rearrangement links TRBV29-1 to TRBJ2-6; tentative D call: TRBD1 (5 bases). In germline, CDR1 is SQVTM, CDR2 ANQGSEA. V was shortened by 4 bases and J by 9 bases, with 7 bases between the two germline ends. The CDR3 is made up of 11 amino acids.

The chain carries TRBV24-1 and TRBJ2-3; D is unresolved. Trimming shortened V by 0 bases and J by 5 bases, and 5 bases separated the two germline ends. CDR3 length: 13 residues. Germline V gene sequence: CDR1 KGHDR, CDR2 SFDVKD. The CDR3 sequence is CATSDLPGDTQYF. CDR3 bases: TGTGCCACCAGTGATTTGCCGGGAGATACGCAGTATTTT.

CDR3 coding DNA: TGTGCCTGGAGTCAGATAGGCAAAGAGACCCAGTACTTC. It is translated as CAWSQIGKETQYF. V is TRBV7-2 and J is TRBJ2-5; D remains ambiguous. The CDR3 extends over 13 amino acids. Trimming removed 11 bases from V and 3 bases from J, with 16 bases in between. The germline gives CDR1 SGHTA, CDR2 FQGNSA.

The V gene is TRBV29-1, the J gene TRBJ2-7; TRBD1 might be the D (6 bases). The better agreement between TRBJ2-1 and the DNA end casts doubt on the J call. Germline CDR1 SQVTM, CDR2 ANQGSEA. CDR3 size: 12 residues. The CDR3, as DNA: TGCAGCGTTCGCTGGACAGACAATGAGCAGTTCTTC. Translating gives CSVRWTDNEQFF.

This clonotype occurred a few times. A much larger clone lies one base from this, so it may be a read error. The CDR3 carries no conserved terminal phenylalanine or tryptophan, so it likely arises from a read error. This chain links TRBV20-1 with TRBJ2-5; TRBD2 aligns across 8 bases. The germline V gene has CDR1 DFQATT and CDR2 SNEGSKA (reference sequence). J lost 1 base, V lost 2 bases, and 6 bases had no gene match. This CDR3 has 15 amino acids. The DNA of the CDR3 is TGCAGTGCTAGAAAGACTAGCGACCTCCAAGAGACCCAGTACGTC. It translates to CSARKTSDLQETQYV.

This clonotype was recorded at least ten times. This sequence joins TRBV20-1 and TRBJ1-3; no reliable D call. Germline CDR1 reads DFQATT; CDR2 reads SNEGSKA (reference sequence). The V and J ends lost 2 bases and 0 bases respectively, with 5 bases between them. The CDR3 covers 13 residues. CDR3: CSARIVSGNTIYF. CDR3 DNA sequence: TGCAGTGCTAGAATCGTCTCTGGAAACACCATATATTTT.

The gene calls are TRBV6-6 and TRBJ2-7; TRBD1 matches at 10 bases. V dropped 3 bases and J dropped 3; count of bases not matched to a gene: 2. Germline CDR1 and CDR2: MNHNY and SVGAGI (reference sequence). The CDR3 length is 14 residues. CDR3 residues: CASSYGTGVYEQYF. For the CDR3, the DNA is TGTGCCAGCAGTTATGGGACAGGGGTCTACGAGCAGTACTTC.

The rearrangement joins TRBV29-1 to TRBJ1-5; no definite D call. V was cut by 8 bases and J by 3 bases, with 11 bases left in between. The CDR3 runs 12 residues. Germline CDR1 and CDR2: SQVTM and ANQGSEA. In DNA, the CDR3 is TGCAGCCAAGTCGGGAACAATCAGCCCCAGCATTTT. This translates into CSQVGNNQPQHF.

The chain recombines TRBV7-3 with TRBJ1-1; D uncertain. The germline V and J ends were trimmed by 5 bases and 9 bases, with 16 bases remaining between them. There are 13 residues in the CDR3. CDR1 is SGHTA and CDR2 is FQGTGA in the germline V gene. The CDR3 nucleotides read TGTGCCAGCAGCCGGACTAGCGGGAGGCAAGCTTTCTTT. This gives the protein CASSRTSGRQAFF.

The chain links TRBV7-9 to TRBJ2-5, with 7 bases matching TRBD2. The CDR3 totals 18 residues. The germline V gene encodes CDR1 SEHNR and CDR2 FQNEAQ (reference sequence). V dropped 1 base and J dropped 0; count of bases not matched to a gene: 11. CDR3 nucleotides: TGTGCCAGCAGCTTAGGAGGGTGGGGAGCGGGACACCAAGAGACCCAGTACTTC. Its protein is CASSLGGWGAGHQETQYF.